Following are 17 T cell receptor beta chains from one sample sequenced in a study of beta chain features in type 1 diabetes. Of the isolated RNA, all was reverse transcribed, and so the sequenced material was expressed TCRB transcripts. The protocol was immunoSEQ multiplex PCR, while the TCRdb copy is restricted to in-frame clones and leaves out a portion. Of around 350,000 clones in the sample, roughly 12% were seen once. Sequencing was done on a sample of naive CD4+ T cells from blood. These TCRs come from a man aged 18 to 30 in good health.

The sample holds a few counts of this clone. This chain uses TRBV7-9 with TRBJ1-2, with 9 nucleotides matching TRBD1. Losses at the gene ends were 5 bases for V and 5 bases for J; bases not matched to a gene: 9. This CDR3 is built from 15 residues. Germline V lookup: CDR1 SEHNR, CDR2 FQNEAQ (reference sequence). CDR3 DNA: TGTGCCAGCAGCACACAACAGGGGGCAAATTATGGCTACACCTTC. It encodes CASSTQQGANYGYTF.

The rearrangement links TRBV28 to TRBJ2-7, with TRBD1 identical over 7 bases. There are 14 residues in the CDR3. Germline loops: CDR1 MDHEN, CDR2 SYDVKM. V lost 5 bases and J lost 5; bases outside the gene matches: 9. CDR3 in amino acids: CASSPQTGSHEQYF. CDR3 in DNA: TGTGCCAGCAGTCCCCAGACAGGGTCCCACGAGCAGTACTTC. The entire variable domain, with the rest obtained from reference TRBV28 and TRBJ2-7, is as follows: DVKVTQSSRYLVKRTGEKVFLECVQDMDHENMFWYRQDPGLGLRLIYFSYDVKMKEKGDIPEGYSVSREKKERFSLILESASTNQTSMYLCASSPQTGSHEQYFGPGTRLTVT.

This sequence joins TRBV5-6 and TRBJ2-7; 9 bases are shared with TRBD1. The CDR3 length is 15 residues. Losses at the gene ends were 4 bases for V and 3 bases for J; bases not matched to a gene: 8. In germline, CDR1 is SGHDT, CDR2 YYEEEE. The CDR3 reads CASSPGTGIYYEQYF. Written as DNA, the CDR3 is TGTGCCAGCAGCCCGGGGACAGGGATTTACTACGAGCAGTACTTC.

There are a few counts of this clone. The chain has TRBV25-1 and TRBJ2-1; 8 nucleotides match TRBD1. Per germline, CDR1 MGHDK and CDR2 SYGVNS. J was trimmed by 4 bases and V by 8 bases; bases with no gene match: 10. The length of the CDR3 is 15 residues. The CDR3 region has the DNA TGTGCCAGCCGTCAGACAGGGGCTATATACAATGAGCAGTTCTTC. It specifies CASRQTGAIYNEQFF.

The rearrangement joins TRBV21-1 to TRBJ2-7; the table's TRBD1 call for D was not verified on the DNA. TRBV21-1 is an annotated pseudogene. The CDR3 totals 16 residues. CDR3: CASSTYRDRGTYEQYF. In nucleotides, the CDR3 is TGTGCCAGCAGCACGTACCGGGACAGGGGTACCTACGAGCAGTACTTC.

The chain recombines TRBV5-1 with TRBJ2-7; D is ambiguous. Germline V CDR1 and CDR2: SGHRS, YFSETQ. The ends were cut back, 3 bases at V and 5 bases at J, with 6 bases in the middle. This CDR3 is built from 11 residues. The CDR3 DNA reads TGCGCCAGCAGCTCAGATCACGAGCAGTACTTC. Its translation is CASSSDHEQYF.

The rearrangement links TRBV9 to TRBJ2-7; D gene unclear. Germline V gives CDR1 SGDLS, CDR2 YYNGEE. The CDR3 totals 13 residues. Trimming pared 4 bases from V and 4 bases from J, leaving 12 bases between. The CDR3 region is CASSPSVTYEQYF. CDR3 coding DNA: TGTGCCAGCAGCCCCTCGGTCACTTACGAGCAGTACTTC.

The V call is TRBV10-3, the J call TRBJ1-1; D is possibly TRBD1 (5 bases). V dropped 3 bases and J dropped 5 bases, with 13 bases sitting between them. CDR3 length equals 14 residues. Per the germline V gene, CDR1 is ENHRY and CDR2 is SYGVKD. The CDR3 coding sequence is TGTGCCATCAGTGATCGGCAGGGAGGAACTGAAGCTTTCTTT. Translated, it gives CAISDRQGGTEAFF.

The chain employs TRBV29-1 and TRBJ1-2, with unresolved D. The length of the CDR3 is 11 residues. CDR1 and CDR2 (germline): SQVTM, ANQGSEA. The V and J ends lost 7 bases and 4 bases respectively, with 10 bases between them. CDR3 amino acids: CSDNNGYGYTF. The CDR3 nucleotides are TGCAGCGACAATAATGGCTATGGCTACACCTTC.

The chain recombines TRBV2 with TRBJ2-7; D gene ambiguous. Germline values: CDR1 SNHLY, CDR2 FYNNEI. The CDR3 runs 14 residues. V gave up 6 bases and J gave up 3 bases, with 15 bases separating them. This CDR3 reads CASSQTYILYEQYF. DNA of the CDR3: TGTGCCAGCAGCCAAACTTATATACTCTACGAGCAGTACTTC.

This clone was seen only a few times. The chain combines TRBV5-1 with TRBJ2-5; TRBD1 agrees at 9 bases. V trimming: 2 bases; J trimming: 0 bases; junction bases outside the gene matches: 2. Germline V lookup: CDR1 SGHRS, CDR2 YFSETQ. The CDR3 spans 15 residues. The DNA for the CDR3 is TGCGCCAGCAGCTTACAGGGGGCCAACCAAGAGACCCAGTACTTC. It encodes CASSLQGANQETQYF.

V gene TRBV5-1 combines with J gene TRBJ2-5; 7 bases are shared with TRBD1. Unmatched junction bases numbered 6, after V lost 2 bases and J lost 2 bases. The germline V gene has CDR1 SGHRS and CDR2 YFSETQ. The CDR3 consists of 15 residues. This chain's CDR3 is CASSFGDSYQETQYF. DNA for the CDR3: TGCGCCAGCAGCTTTGGGGACAGTTATCAAGAGACCCAGTACTTC.

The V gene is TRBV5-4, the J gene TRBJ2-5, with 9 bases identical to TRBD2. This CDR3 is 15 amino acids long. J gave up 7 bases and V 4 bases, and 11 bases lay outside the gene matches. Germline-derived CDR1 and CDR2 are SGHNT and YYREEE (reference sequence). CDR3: CASSPGASGTVTQYF. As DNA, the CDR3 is TGTGCCAGCAGCCCTGGGGCTAGCGGGACCGTGACCCAGTACTTC.

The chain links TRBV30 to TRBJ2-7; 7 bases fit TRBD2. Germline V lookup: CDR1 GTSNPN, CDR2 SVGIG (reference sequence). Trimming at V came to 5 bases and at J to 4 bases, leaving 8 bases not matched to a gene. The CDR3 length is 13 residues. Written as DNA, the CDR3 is TGTGCCTGGGGGAGCGGGGCGGTATACGAGCAGTACTTC. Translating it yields CAWGSGAVYEQYF.

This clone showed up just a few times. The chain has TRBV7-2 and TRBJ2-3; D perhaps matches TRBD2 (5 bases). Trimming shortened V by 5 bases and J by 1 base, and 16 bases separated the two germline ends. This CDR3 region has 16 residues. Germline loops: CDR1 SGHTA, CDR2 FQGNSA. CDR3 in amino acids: CASSPRVVGGTDTQYF. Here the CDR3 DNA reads TGTGCCAGCAGCCCTCGAGTCGTGGGAGGCACAGATACGCAGTATTTT.

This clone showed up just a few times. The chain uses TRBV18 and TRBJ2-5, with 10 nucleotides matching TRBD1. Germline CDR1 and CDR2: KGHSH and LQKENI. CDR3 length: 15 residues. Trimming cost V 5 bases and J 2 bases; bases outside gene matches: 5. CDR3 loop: CASSSGTGDQETQYF. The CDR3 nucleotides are TGTGCCAGCTCATCCGGGACAGGGGATCAAGAGACCCAGTACTTC.

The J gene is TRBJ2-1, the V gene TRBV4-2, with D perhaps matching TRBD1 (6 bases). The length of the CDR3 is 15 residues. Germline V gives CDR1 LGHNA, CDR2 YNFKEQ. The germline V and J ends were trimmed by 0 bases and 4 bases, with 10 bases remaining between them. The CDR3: CASSQESGTYNEQFF. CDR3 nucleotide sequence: TGTGCCAGCAGCCAAGAGTCCGGGACATACAATGAGCAGTTCTTC.